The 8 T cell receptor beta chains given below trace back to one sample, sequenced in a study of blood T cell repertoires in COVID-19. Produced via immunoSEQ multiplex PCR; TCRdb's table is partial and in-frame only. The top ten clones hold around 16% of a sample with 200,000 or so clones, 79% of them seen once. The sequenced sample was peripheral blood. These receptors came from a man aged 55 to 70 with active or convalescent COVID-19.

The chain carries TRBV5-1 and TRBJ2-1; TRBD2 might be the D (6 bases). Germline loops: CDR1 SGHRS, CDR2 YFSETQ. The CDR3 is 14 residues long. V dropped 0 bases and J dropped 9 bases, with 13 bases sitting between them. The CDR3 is CASSLATRGSEQFF. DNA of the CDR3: TGCGCCAGCAGCTTGGCTACCCGGGGGTCTGAGCAGTTCTTC.

CDR3 in amino acids: CASSFSGSSYEQYF. The CDR3 coding sequence is TGCGCCAGCAGCTTTAGCGGGAGCTCCTACGAGCAGTACTTC. The chain carries TRBV5-1 and TRBJ2-7, with 9 bases aligning to TRBD2. J lost 0 bases, V lost 2 bases, and 0 bases had no gene match. The CDR3 has 14 residues. Germline CDR1 is SGHRS and CDR2 is YFSETQ.

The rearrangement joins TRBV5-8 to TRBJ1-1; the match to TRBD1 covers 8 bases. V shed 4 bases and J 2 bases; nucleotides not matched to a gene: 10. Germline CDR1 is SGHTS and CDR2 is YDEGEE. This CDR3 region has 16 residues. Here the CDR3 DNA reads TGTGCCAGCAGCAGCTACAGGGGGGGGACAAACACTGAAGCTTTCTTT. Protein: CASSSYRGGTNTEAFF.

The DNA of the CDR3 is TGTGCCAGCAGTTTTAGGCAGGGGCATCAGCCCCAGCATTTT. Protein product: CASSFRQGHQPQHF. V usage is TRBV28 and J usage is TRBJ1-5; TRBD1 might be the D (6 bases). The germline V gene has CDR1 MDHEN and CDR2 SYDVKM. The CDR3 totals 14 residues. Trimming shortened V by 3 bases and J by 5 bases, and 11 bases separated the two germline ends.

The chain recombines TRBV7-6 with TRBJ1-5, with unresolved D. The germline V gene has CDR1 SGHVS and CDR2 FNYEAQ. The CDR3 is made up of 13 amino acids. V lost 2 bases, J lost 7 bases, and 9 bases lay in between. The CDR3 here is CASSLFSGQPQHF. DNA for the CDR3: TGTGCCAGCAGCTTATTTTCGGGGCAGCCCCAGCATTTT.

In DNA, the CDR3 is TGTGCCAGCAGTGAATATCGGGGAACTGGAAACACCATATATTTT. Translated, it gives CASSEYRGTGNTIYF. The chain links TRBV25-1 to TRBJ1-3, with D hard to call. The V gene's germline CDR1 is MGHDK and CDR2 SYGVNS. The CDR3 consists of 15 residues. V was trimmed by 0 bases and J by 2 bases, leaving 8 bases between them.

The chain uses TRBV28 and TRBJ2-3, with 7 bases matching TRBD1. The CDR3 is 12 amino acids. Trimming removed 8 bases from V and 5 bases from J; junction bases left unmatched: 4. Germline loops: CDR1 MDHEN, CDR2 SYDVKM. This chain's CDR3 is CASRQGVDTQYF. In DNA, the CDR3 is TGTGCCAGCCGGCAGGGGGTAGATACGCAGTATTTT.

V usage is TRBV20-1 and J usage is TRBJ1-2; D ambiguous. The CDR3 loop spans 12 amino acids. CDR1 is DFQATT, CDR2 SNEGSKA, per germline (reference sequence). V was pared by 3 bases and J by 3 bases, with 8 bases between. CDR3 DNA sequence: TGCAGTGCTAGTCGAGGTGACTATGGCTACACCTTC. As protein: CSASRGDYGYTF.